This T cell receptor (beta chain) was retrieved from a study of shared clonotypes between healthy human individuals. It was across several immunoSEQ plates that each subset's genomic DNA was evenly split. Ten immunoSEQ deep assay plates were used to sequence unsorted PBMC DNA. Per the study methods: As immunoSEQ supplied junction-only sequences (without quality scores), filtering differed. TCRdb's copy holds only in-frame clones and misses some; the assay was immunoSEQ multiplex PCR. V and J calls plus clone size are reproduced from that table; the DNA served to infer D and trimming. The table records approximately 480,000 clones, about 79% of them present only once. This clonotype was sampled from a woman between 40 and 50 years old in good health. Some clones in this sample may be carry-over from other donors' samples. The material sequenced was PBMCs.

The CDR3 loop reads CASRTGNEKLFF. CDR3 sequence (DNA): TGCGCCAGCAGGACAGGGAACGAAAAACTGTTTTTT. This sequence joins TRBV5-1 and TRBJ1-4; TRBD1 aligns across 7 bases. The junction had 3 bases not matched to a gene; V was cut back by 5 bases and J by 8 bases. This CDR3 is 12 amino acids long. CDR1 is SGHRS and CDR2 is YFSETQ in the germline V gene. The whole variable domain, remainder taken from reference TRBV5-1 and TRBJ1-4, is KAGVTQTPRYLIKTRGQQVTLSCSPISGHRSVSWYQQTPGQGLQFLFEYFSETQRNKGNFPGRFSGRQFSNSRSEMNVSTLELGDSALYLCASRTGNEKLFFGSGTQLSVL.